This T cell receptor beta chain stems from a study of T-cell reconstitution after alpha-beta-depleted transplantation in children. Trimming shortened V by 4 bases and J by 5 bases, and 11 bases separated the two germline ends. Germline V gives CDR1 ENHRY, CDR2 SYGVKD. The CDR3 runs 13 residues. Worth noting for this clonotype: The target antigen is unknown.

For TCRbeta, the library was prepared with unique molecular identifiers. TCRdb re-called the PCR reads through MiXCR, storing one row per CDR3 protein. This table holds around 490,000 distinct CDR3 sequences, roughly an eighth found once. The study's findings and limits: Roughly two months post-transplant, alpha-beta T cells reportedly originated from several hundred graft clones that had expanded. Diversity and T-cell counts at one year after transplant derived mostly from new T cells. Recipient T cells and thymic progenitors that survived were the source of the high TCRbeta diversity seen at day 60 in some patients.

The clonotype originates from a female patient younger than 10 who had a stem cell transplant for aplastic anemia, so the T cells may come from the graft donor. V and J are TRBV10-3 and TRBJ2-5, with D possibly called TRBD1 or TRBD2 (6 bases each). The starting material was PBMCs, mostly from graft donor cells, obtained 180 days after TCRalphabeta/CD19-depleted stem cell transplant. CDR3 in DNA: TGTGCCATCAGTGGAGGGGGGCCGGAGACCCAGTACTTC. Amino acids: CAISGGGPETQYF.